This section outlines one TCR beta chain sequence together with its context. Repertoires were generated with immunoSEQ multiplex PCR, while TCRdb's copy carries only in-frame clones and drops some. This sample has 73,000 or so clones, with about four fifths found just once. The CDR3 runs to 13 residues. V lost 2 bases and J lost 7, with 11 bases in between. Germline assignment: CDR1 SGHTA and CDR2 FQGTGA. This entry comes from a study of blood T cell repertoires in COVID-19. Whole-study context: Whether acute or convalescent, the COVID-19 samples came from the United States, Italy and Spain. Sample material is recorded as cDNA or gDNA derived from T cells, B-cell-depleted T cells, or PBMCs.

The sample taken for sequencing was peripheral blood. The chain combines TRBV7-3 with TRBJ2-5; no reliable D call. The TCR originated in a man in his fifties with active COVID-19. In nucleotides, the CDR3 is TGTGCCAGCAGCTTAGAAGAGTCCGGGACCCAGTACTTC. Translating it yields CASSLEESGTQYF.